This is a list of T cell receptor beta chains from one sample in a study of CD8+ T cells in alopecia areata. This table comes from immunoSEQ multiplex PCR, and its TCRdb copy is limited to in-frame clones, with some not included. The sample consists of around 50,000 clones, about 96% of them appearing once. This specimen consisted of CD8+ T cells sorted from blood, obtained at week 0. These receptors were obtained from a human donor with alopecia areata. Both conserved end residues are part of each CDR3. D genes are given only for firm matches. Size is omitted from some rows. Given values are once, few, many or a class for expanded clones.

>TRBD1|TRBV6-4|NA|TRBJ2-1
CASSDSRGPNEQFF
TGTGCCAGCAGTGACTCCAGGGGGCCAAATGAGCAGTTCTTC
>NA|TRBV9|NA|TRBJ2-2
CASSVDPSEANTGELFF
TGTGCCAGCAGCGTAGACCCCTCTGAGGCGAACACCGGGGAGCTGTTTTTT
>TRBD1|TRBV6-5|NA|TRBJ2-1
CASSSGTGTDEQFF
TGTGCCAGCAGTTCCGGGACAGGGACGGATGAGCAGTTCTTC
>NA|TRBV5-1|NA|TRBJ1-1
CASSLVPAQGRAEAFF
TGCGCCAGCAGCTTGGTGCCTGCCCAGGGGAGGGCTGAAGCTTTCTTT
>NA|TRBV29-1|NA|TRBJ2-1
CSVVHGAPDNEQFF
TGCAGCGTTGTACACGGCGCCCCGGACAATGAGCAGTTCTTC
>NA|TRBV2|NA|TRBJ2-1
CASSAFPPGAGSSGEQFF
TGTGCCAGCAGTGCATTTCCCCCTGGGGCAGGTTCATCGGGCGAGCAGTTCTTC
>NA|TRBV6-5|NA|TRBJ2-1
CASSFKGGNEQFF
TGTGCCAGCAGTTTCAAGGGGGGGAATGAGCAGTTCTTC
>NA|TRBV29-1|NA|TRBJ2-1
CSVQGLETRDEQFF
TGCAGCGTTCAAGGACTGGAAACACGCGATGAGCAGTTCTTC
>NA|TRBV30|NA|TRBJ1-1
CAWSGGVNTEAFF
TGTGCCTGGAGTGGGGGGGTGAACACTGAAGCTTTCTTT
>NA|TRBV2|NA|TRBJ2-7
CASSVRLVGAYEQYF
TGTGCCAGCAGTGTCCGGCTAGTTGGGGCCTACGAGCAGTACTTC
>NA|TRBV4-1|NA|TRBJ2-7
CASSQDFGRDEQYF
TGCGCCAGCAGCCAAGATTTCGGACGGGACGAGCAGTACTTC
>NA|TRBV19|NA|TRBJ2-2
CASSIYQQATGELFF
TGTGCCAGTAGTATATATCAACAAGCCACCGGGGAGCTGTTTTTT
>NA|TRBV4-2|NA|TRBJ2-2
CASSQEGRGLAGELFF
TGTGCCAGCAGCCAAGAAGGGCGGGGGCTGGCCGGGGAGCTGTTTTTT
>NA|TRBV5-1|NA|TRBJ2-1
CASYRGNEQFF
TGCGCCAGCTATAGGGGGAATGAGCAGTTCTTC
>NA|TRBV7-6|NA|TRBJ1-1
CASSPGPQMGNTEAFF
TGTGCCAGCAGCCCCGGGCCCCAGATGGGAAACACTGAAGCTTTCTTT
>TRBD1|TRBV11-1|NA|TRBJ2-3
CASSLSQGAPITPINTQYF
TGTGCCAGCAGCTTAAGCCAGGGGGCTCCAATAACCCCAATTAATACGCAGTATTTT
>TRBD1|TRBV30|NA|TRBJ1-2
CAWSVGQGGYGYTF
TGTGCCTGGAGTGTCGGACAGGGGGGCTATGGCTACACCTTC
>NA|TRBV4-2|once|TRBJ2-2
CASSHDTTHGSATGELFF
TGTGCCAGCAGCCATGACACTACTCACGGGTCAGCTACCGGGGAGCTGTTTTTT
>NA|TRBV21-1|NA|TRBJ2-3
CASSDRRTTDTQYF
TGTGCCAGCAGTGACCGCAGAACCACAGATACGCAGTATTTT
>TRBD1|TRBV4-3|NA|TRBJ1-2
CASSPGQGVFYGYTF
TGCGCCAGCAGCCCGGGACAGGGGGTGTTCTATGGCTACACCTTC
>TRBD2|TRBV4-1|once|TRBJ2-7
CASSQLAGGLSSYEQYF
TGCGCCAGCAGCCAACTAGCGGGGGGTCTGAGCTCCTACGAGCAGTACTTC
>TRBD2|TRBV27|NA|TRBJ2-3
CASSLKGLAIITDTQYF
TGTGCCAGCAGTTTAAAGGGACTAGCCATTATCACAGATACGCAGTATTTT
>NA|TRBV7-9|NA|TRBJ2-5
CASSEEGSQETQYF
TGTGCCAGCAGTGAGGAAGGCAGCCAAGAGACCCAGTACTTC
>NA|TRBV27|NA|TRBJ2-7
CASSSGPSYEQYF
TGTGCCAGCAGTTCGGGCCCTTCCTACGAGCAGTACTTC
>NA|TRBV29-1|NA|TRBJ1-2
CSVDLTGNYGYTF
TGCAGCGTTGATTTGACGGGGAACTATGGCTACACCTTC
>NA|TRBV5-1|NA|TRBJ1-2
CASSLGNREDGYTF
TGCGCCAGCAGCTTGGGGAACAGGGAGGATGGCTACACCTTC
>NA|TRBV5-6|NA|TRBJ2-3
CASSSPGEDPSTDTQYF
TGTGCCAGCAGCTCCCCCGGGGAGGACCCTAGCACAGATACGCAGTATTTT
>TRBD2|TRBV9|NA|TRBJ2-6
CASSPQGFAGDLSGANVLTF
TGTGCCAGCAGCCCCCAAGGGTTTGCGGGGGACCTCTCTGGGGCCAACGTCCTGACTTTC
>NA|TRBV9|NA|TRBJ2-7
CASSVGGTYEQYF
TGTGCCAGCAGCGTAGGAGGGACCTACGAGCAGTACTTC
>NA|TRBV9|NA|TRBJ1-1
CASTRRGVNTEAFF
TGTGCCAGCACCCGTCGGGGGGTGAACACTGAAGCTTTCTTT
>NA|TRBV7-9|NA|TRBJ2-2
CASSARGDSRNTGELFF
TGTGCCAGCAGCGCCCGGGGTGACAGTAGGAACACCGGGGAGCTGTTTTTT
>TRBD1|TRBV6-1|once|TRBJ2-7
CASSPRQGIYEQYF
TGTGCCAGCAGTCCTCGACAGGGTATCTACGAGCAGTACTTC
>NA|TRBV21-1|NA|TRBJ2-2
CASSKANRNTGELFF
TGTGCCAGCAGCAAAGCGAACAGGAACACCGGGGAGCTGTTTTTT
>NA|TRBV21-1|NA|TRBJ2-5
CASSMWRGDCTETQYF
TGTGCCAGCAGCATGTGGCGTGGTGACTGTACGGAGACCCAGTACTTC
>TRBD1|TRBV29-1|NA|TRBJ2-7
CSVEQPGQGIYEQYF
TGCAGCGTTGAACAACCGGGACAGGGGATCTACGAGCAGTACTTC
>TRBD2|TRBV5-1|NA|TRBJ2-7
CASSFGTSGSYEQYF
TGCGCCAGCAGCTTTGGGACTAGCGGCTCCTACGAGCAGTACTTC
>NA|TRBV2|NA|TRBJ2-7
CASSDGGVSYEQYF
TGTGCCAGCAGTGATGGAGGGGTCTCCTACGAGCAGTACTTC
>NA|TRBV5-4|NA|TRBJ1-1
CASSLVPALNTEAFF
TGTGCCAGCAGCTTGGTTCCAGCTTTGAACACTGAAGCTTTCTTT
>NA|TRBV27|once|TRBJ2-4
CASSLYSLAKNIQYF
TGTGCCAGCAGTTTATACAGCCTAGCCAAAAACATTCAGTACTTC
>NA|TRBV7-2|NA|TRBJ2-3
CASSLPRATDTQYF
TGTGCCAGCAGCCTCCCCAGGGCGACAGATACGCAGTATTTT
>NA|TRBV29-1|NA|TRBJ2-7
CSVERTVGQYF
TGCAGCGTTGAACGGACCGTCGGGCAGTACTTC
>TRBD1|TRBV15|NA|TRBJ1-2
CATSRTGTANSGYTF
TGTGCCACCAGCAGGACCGGGACAGCGAATAGCGGCTACACCTTC
>TRBD2|TRBV6-5|NA|TRBJ2-7
CATKPSSGGNYEQYF
TGTGCCACCAAGCCATCCAGCGGGGGGAACTACGAGCAGTACTTC
>TRBD1|TRBV7-6|NA|TRBJ2-7
CASSSGTGGYEQYF
TGTGCCAGCAGCTCCGGGACAGGGGGCTACGAGCAGTACTTC
>NA|TRBV6-6|NA|TRBJ2-3
CASSYGQSTDTQYF
TGTGCCAGCAGTTATGGGCAGAGCACAGATACGCAGTATTTT
>NA|TRBV4-1|NA|TRBJ2-5
CASSPPSGNQETQYF
TGCGCCAGCAGCCCCCCGTCGGGGAACCAAGAGACCCAGTACTTC
>TRBD2|TRBV10-3|NA|TRBJ2-1
CAISHRTSGESYNEQFF
TGTGCCATCAGTCACCGGACTAGCGGGGAGTCCTACAATGAGCAGTTCTTC
>TRBD2|TRBV5-6|NA|TRBJ2-5
CASSPIAGGGETQYF
TGTGCCAGCAGCCCAATAGCGGGGGGCGGGGAGACCCAGTACTTC
>TRBD1|TRBV11-2|NA|TRBJ1-2
CASSRDSFDTFSANYGYTF
TGTGCCAGCAGCCGGGACAGCTTCGACACTTTTTCAGCTAACTATGGCTACACCTTC
>NA|TRBV6-5|NA|TRBJ1-1
CASRETGNTEAFF
TGTGCCAGCAGGGAGACAGGGAACACTGAAGCTTTCTTT
>NA|TRBV15|NA|TRBJ2-3
CATSSWPGRISTDTQYF
TGTGCCACCAGCAGTTGGCCGGGACGGATCTCCACAGATACGCAGTATTTT
>NA|TRBV29-1|NA|TRBJ1-1
CSVEDGNTEAFF
TGCAGCGTTGAAGACGGGAACACTGAAGCTTTCTTT
>NA|TRBV28|NA|TRBJ2-2
CASSLRGWTGELFF
TGTGCCAGCAGTTTACGGGGTTGGACCGGGGAGCTGTTTTTT
>TRBD2|TRBV4-2|NA|TRBJ2-1
CASSDGGGSYNEQFF
TGTGCCAGCAGCGACGGGGGGGGATCCTACAATGAGCAGTTCTTC
>NA|TRBV29-1|NA|TRBJ1-5
CSVGLDYNQPQHF
TGCAGCGTTGGTTTAGACTATAATCAGCCCCAGCATTTT
>NA|TRBV21-1|NA|TRBJ2-5
CASSNNLCRVGETQYF
TGTGCCAGCAGCAACAATCTTTGTAGGGTCGGGGAGACCCAGTACTTC
>NA|TRBV7-9|NA|TRBJ2-7
CASSLKGGSSYEQYF
TGTGCCAGCAGCTTAAAAGGCGGCAGCTCCTACGAGCAGTACTTC
>TRBD1|TRBV4-1|NA|TRBJ2-7
CASSQGRGQGDEQYF
TGCGCCAGCAGCCAAGGTCGGGGACAGGGGGACGAGCAGTACTTC
>NA|TRBV12-5|NA|TRBJ1-2
CASGPYRLNYGYTF
TGTGCTAGTGGTCCCTACCGGCTAAACTATGGCTACACCTTC
>TRBD2|TRBV6-5|NA|TRBJ2-1
CASSGRLAGGNEQFF
TGTGCCAGCAGTGGCCGACTAGCGGGGGGGAATGAGCAGTTCTTC